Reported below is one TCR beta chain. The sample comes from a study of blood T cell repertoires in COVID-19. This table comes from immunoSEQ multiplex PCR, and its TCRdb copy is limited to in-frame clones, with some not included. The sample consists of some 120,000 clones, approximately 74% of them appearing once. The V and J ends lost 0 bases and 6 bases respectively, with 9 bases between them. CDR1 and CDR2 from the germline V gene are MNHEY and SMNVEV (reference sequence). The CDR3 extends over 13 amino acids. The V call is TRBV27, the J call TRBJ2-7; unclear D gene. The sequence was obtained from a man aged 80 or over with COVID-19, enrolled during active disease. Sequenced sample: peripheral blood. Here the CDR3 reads CASSLSPVVEQYF. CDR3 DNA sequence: TGTGCCAGCAGTTTATCACCGGTTGTCGAGCAGTACTTC.